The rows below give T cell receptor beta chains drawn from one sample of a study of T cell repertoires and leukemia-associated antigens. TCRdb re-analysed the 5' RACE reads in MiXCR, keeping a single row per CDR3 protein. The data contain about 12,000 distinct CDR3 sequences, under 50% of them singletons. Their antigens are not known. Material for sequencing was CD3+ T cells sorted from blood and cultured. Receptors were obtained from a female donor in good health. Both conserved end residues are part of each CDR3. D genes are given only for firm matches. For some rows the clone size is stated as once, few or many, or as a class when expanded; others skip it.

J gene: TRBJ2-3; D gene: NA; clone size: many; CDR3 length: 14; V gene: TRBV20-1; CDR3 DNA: TGCAGTGCTAGCCCTAGCAGGCGGGGAGATACGCAGTATTTT; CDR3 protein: CSASPSRRGDTQYF
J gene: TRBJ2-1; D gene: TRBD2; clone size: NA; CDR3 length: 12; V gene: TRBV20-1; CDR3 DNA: TGCAGTGCTAGTAGCGGGAGCAATGAGCAGTTCTTC; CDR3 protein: CSASSGSNEQFF
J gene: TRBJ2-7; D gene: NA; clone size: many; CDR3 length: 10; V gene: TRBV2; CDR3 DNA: TGTGCCAGTGCTCCCTACGAGCAGTACTTC; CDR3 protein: CASAPYEQYF
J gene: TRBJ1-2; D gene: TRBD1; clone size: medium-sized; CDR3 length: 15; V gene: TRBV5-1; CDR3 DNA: TGCGCCAGCAGCTTGGGGGGGACAGAACACTATGGCTACACCTTC; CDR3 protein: CASSLGGTEHYGYTF
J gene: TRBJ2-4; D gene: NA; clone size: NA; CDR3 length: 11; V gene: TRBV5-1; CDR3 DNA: TGCGCCAGCAGCTCCGCCTACATTCAGTACTTC; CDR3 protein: CASSSAYIQYF
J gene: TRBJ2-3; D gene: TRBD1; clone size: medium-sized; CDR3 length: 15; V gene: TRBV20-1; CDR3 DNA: TGCAGTGCTAGTCGACAGGGGGCGGAAACAGATACGCAGTATTTT; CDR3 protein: CSASRQGAETDTQYF
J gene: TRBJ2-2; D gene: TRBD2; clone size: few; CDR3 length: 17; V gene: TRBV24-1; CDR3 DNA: TGTGCCACCAGTCGGACTAGCGGGAGTCGGGACACCGGGGAGCTGTTTTTT; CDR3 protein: CATSRTSGSRDTGELFF
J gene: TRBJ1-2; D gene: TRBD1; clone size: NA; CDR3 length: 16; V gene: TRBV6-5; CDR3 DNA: TGTGCCAGCAGTTACTCAAGGACAGGGGCTAACTATGGCTACACCTTC; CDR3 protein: CASSYSRTGANYGYTF
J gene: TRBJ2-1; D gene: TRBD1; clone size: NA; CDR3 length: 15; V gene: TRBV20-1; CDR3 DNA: TGCAGTGCTAGACAGAGGGACAGGGGCTACAATGAGCAGTTCTTC; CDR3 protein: CSARQRDRGYNEQFF
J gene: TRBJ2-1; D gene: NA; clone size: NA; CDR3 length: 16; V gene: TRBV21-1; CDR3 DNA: TGTGCCAGCAGCAAAGGGGTAGCGGGGGCCTACAATGAGCAGTTCTTC; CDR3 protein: CASSKGVAGAYNEQFF
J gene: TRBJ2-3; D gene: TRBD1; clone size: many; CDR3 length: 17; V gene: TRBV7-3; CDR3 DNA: TGTGCCAGCAGGACCCGGACAGGGGAGTATGGGACAGATACGCAGTATTTT; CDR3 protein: CASRTRTGEYGTDTQYF
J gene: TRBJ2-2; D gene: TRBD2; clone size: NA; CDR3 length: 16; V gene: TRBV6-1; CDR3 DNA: TGTGCCAGCAGTGATCCCCCCGGGAGGGCAACCGGGGAGCTGTTTTTT; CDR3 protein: CASSDPPGRATGELFF
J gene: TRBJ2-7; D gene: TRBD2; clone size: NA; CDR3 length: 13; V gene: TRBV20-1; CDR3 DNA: TGCAGTGCTACAAGACTAGCGGGAGGCGAGCAGTACTTC; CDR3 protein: CSATRLAGGEQYF
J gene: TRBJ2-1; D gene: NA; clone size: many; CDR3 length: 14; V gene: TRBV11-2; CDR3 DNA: TGTGCCAGCAGCTTAAGTCCCGGTGGGAATGAGCAGTTCTTC; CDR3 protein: CASSLSPGGNEQFF
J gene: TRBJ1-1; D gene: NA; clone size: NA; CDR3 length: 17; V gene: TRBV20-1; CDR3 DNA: TGCAGTGCTAGAGAATTGGTACAGGATCTTACAGGCACTGAAGCTTTCTTT; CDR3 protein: CSARELVQDLTGTEAFF
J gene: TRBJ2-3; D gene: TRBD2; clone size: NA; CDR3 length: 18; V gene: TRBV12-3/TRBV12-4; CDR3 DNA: TGTGCCTGCAGTTCGGGACTAGCGGGAGGTGTGAGCACAGATATGCAGTATTTT; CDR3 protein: CACSSGLAGGVSTDMQYF
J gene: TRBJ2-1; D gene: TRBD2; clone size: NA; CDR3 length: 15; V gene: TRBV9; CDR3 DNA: TGTGCCAGCAGCTCATCGGGACTAGCAGACGATGAGCAGTTCTTC; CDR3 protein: CASSSSGLADDEQFF
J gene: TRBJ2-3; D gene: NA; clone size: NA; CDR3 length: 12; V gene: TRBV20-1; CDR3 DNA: TGCAGTGCTAGAGATGTAACGGTTACGCAGTATTTT; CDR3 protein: CSARDVTVTQYF